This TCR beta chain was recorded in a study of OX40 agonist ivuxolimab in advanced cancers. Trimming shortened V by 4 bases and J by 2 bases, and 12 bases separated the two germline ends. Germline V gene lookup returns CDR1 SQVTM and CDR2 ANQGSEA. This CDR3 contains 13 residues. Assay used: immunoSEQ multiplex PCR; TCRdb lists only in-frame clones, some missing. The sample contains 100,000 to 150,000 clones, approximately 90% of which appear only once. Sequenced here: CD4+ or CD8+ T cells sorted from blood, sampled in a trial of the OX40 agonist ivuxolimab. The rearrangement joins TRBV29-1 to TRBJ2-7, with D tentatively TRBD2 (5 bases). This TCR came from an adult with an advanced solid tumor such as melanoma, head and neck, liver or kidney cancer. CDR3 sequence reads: CSVVGSGAYEQYF. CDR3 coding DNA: TGCAGCGTTGTGGGCAGCGGAGCCTACGAGCAGTACTTC.